This entry concerns a single TCR beta chain. This record comes from a study of response to subunit inactivated influenza vaccine. TCRdb passed the RT-PCR reads through MiXCR, listing each CDR3 protein once. The sample includes 150,000 to 200,000 distinct CDR3 sequences, 10% to 15% seen only once; the top ten take 25% to 30%. Germline V gene lookup returns CDR1 SGDLS and CDR2 YYNGEE. CDR3 length equals 17 residues. Trimming pared 0 bases from V and 5 bases from J, leaving 20 bases between. The same specimen was also included in a second study, on T cells expressing NK-cell markers. As that study records: cDNA encoding TCR beta was synthesized via 5'RACE template switching incorporating UMIs. Sequencing of TCR beta repertoires drew on sorted CD3+CD56+NKG2C+, CD3+CD56+NKG2C- and CD3+CD56-NKG2C+ T cells. Eight donors were sequenced, of whom seven were HCMV-seropositive, while the remaining one was HCMV-seronegative. CD8+ T cells in 5 or 6 donors included dominant NKG2C+ clonotypes at about 1.0-8%. Also leading the CD3+CD56-NKG2C+ fraction in a handful of donors were these clonotypes.

The J gene is TRBJ1-1, the V gene TRBV9, with a weak D call TRBD1 (6 bases). The sequence was obtained from a man aged 50 to 59 who received an inactivated influenza vaccine. This material consisted of CD8+ T cells sorted from PBMCs, taken approximately 13 days after vaccination. DNA of the CDR3: TGTGCCAGCAGCGTAGAGGCAGGGGCAGGGGCTAAGACTGAAGCTTTCTTT. This gives the protein CASSVEAGAGAKTEAFF.